A single sample is the source of the 23 T cell receptor beta chains below, sequenced in a study of regulatory T cells in long-lasting Graves disease. Researchers made TCR beta libraries by using iRepertoire HTBI primers and running Arm-PCR on CDR3 regions. TCRdb redid the calling of the multiplex PCR reads with MiXCR, one entry per CDR3 protein. The table records fewer than 550,000 distinct CDR3 sequences, 15% to 20% of them present only once. As to time point: newly diagnosed GD, antithyroid drugs for less than 3 months. Following extraction of RNA from PBMCs, that RNA was used to make the TCR library. A further study also used this sample, focusing on T cells in Graves' hyperthyroidism and ophthalmopathy.

Sample: peripheral blood mononuclear cells (PBMCs), taken at new diagnosis, from a patient treated with antithyroid drugs. The receptors originated from a woman aged 40-65 years with Graves disease.

This sequence joins TRBV6-5 and TRBJ1-1, with no clear D. The length of the CDR3 is 14 residues. Per the germline V gene, CDR1 is MNHEY and CDR2 is SVGAGI. V lost 0 bases and J 7 bases, leaving 12 bases between the germline ends. CDR3 loop: CASSYSPSGNEAFF. The CDR3 region has the DNA TGTGCCAGCAGTTACTCTCCCTCTGGTAATGAAGCTTTCTTT.

This clonotype showed up many times. The CDR3 DNA sequence: TGCGCCAGCAGCGCGAGGACAGCTAGCACAGATACGCAGTATTTT. It translates to CASSARTASTDTQYF. J is TRBJ2-3 and V is TRBV5-1; possible D gene TRBD1, 6 bases. The CDR3 loop spans 15 amino acids. Germline lookup yields CDR1 SGHRS and CDR2 YFSETQ. The V end was cut by 4 bases, the J end by 0 bases, with 12 bases between.

This clonotype was seen more than once but under ten times. This rearrangement joins TRBV29-1 to TRBJ2-5, with D hard to call. CDR1 is SQVTM, CDR2 ANQGSEA, per germline. V lost 2 bases and J lost 1, with 11 bases in between. The CDR3 loop spans 14 amino acids. Here the CDR3 reads CSVEFVGSQETQYF. CDR3 nucleotides: TGCAGCGTTGAATTTGTTGGCAGCCAAGAGACCCAGTACTTC.

Concerning this clonotype itself: This may arise from a read error, as a much more abundant clone is one base away. The chain links TRBV28 to TRBJ2-5; 9 nucleotides align to TRBD1. The CDR3 length is 14 residues. The germline gives CDR1 MDHEN, CDR2 SYDVKM. The V and J ends lost 4 bases and 5 bases, in that order; junction bases with no gene match: 5. The CDR3 region is CASSSGQGPETQYF. The CDR3, as DNA: TGTGCCAGCAGTTCAGGACAGGGGCCGGAGACCCAGTACTTC.

This clonotype was picked up a small number of times. V and J are TRBV7-8 and TRBJ2-3; 7 bases map to TRBD1. TRBJ2-7 matches the DNA end more closely, so the J call is doubtful. Germline CDR1 is SGHVS and CDR2 is FQNEAQ. The CDR3 has 14 residues. CDR3 residues: CASSFGTVFGEQYF. In DNA form, the CDR3 reads TGTGCCAGCAGCTTTGGGACAGTTTTCGGAGAGCAGTACTTC.

This clonotype has at least ten counts. This chain uses TRBV6-1 with TRBJ1-2; TRBD1 matches at 7 bases. J was trimmed by 4 bases and V by 4 bases; bases with no gene match: 6. Germline V gene lookup returns CDR1 MNHNS and CDR2 SASEGT. This CDR3 has 14 amino acids. The CDR3 protein is CASSGGGIGYGYTF. The DNA of the CDR3 is TGTGCCAGCAGTGGAGGGGGCATTGGCTATGGCTACACCTTC.

As for this clonotype: Given a much more abundant clone one base away, this may be a read error. The rearrangement joins TRBV7-2 to TRBJ1-5; 7 nucleotides line up with TRBD1. The CDR3 contains 13 residues. Germline values: CDR1 SGHTA, CDR2 FQGNSA. The CDR3 loop reads CASTTTGDQPPHF. CDR3 DNA sequence: TGTGCCAGCACCACAACAGGGGATCAGCCCCCGCATTTT.

The chain recombines TRBV6-2 or TRBV6-3 with TRBJ2-1, with TRBD2 identical over 8 bases. Germline CDR1 is MNHEY and CDR2 is SVGEGT. Losses at the gene ends were 6 bases for V and 2 bases for J; bases not matched to a gene: 6. The length of the CDR3 is 15 residues. The CDR3 DNA follows: TGTGCCAGCAGGCAGTCGCGGGGGGCCTACAATGAGCAGTTCTTC. It is translated as CASRQSRGAYNEQFF.

This clonotype occurred a few times. The chain uses TRBV9 and TRBJ2-5; D is possibly TRBD1 (6 bases). The CDR3 loop spans 16 amino acids. Trimming cost V 0 bases and J 0 bases, with 12 bases left between them. Germline V lookup: CDR1 SGDLS, CDR2 YYNGEE. The CDR3 nucleotides read TGTGCCAGCAGCGTAGGTTCCGGGGACAACCAAGAGACCCAGTACTTC. Encoded protein: CASSVGSGDNQETQYF.

This clonotype appeared many times. The rearrangement links TRBV30 to TRBJ1-1, with D hard to call. Trimming took off 4 bases at V and 1 base at J, with 7 bases between the two ends. This CDR3 is 12 amino acids long. Germline V gene data show CDR1 as GTSNPN and CDR2 as SVGIG (reference sequence). CDR3 DNA sequence: TGTGCCTGGACTCGGTCGAACACTGAAGCTTTCTTT. It codes for CAWTRSNTEAFF.

This clonotype appeared a few times. The chain is built from TRBV7-9 and TRBJ1-2; TRBD1 matches at 11 bases. The V gene end was trimmed by 1 base and the J gene end by 7 bases; junction bases not matched to a gene: 5. The CDR3 is made up of 15 amino acids. Germline V gene data show CDR1 as SEHNR and CDR2 as FQNEAQ (reference sequence). This CDR3 reads CASSLDGQGASGYTF. In DNA, the CDR3 is TGTGCCAGCAGCTTAGATGGACAGGGGGCCAGTGGCTACACCTTC.

This clonotype was found many times. The rearrangement links TRBV28 to TRBJ1-6; D is ambiguous. Germline V gene sequence: CDR1 MDHEN, CDR2 SYDVKM. V lost 5 bases and J 9 bases, leaving 17 bases between the germline ends. The CDR3 extends over 15 amino acids. The CDR3 coding sequence is TGTGCCAGCAGTCCCTCGTTGGAGCATAGTTCACCCCTCCACTTT. Translation gives CASSPSLEHSSPLHF.

This clonotype came up a few times. The genes are TRBV5-4 and TRBJ2-1; D is tentatively TRBD1 or TRBD2 (6 bases each). The CDR3 sequence is 14 residues long. Germline lookup yields CDR1 SGHNT and CDR2 YYREEE (reference sequence). V was pared by 3 bases and J by 7 bases, with 14 bases between. For the CDR3, the DNA is TGTGCCAGCAGCTGGGGGGCCGGTCTAAATGAGCAGTTCTTC. It translates to CASSWGAGLNEQFF.

The chain links TRBV19 to TRBJ1-3, with D unresolved. V dropped 5 bases and J dropped 0 bases, with 17 bases sitting between them. Germline loops: CDR1 LNHDA, CDR2 SQIVND (reference sequence). The CDR3 contains 17 residues. CDR3 coding DNA: TGTGCCAGTAGTCCATGGACCTTCCCCGGCTCTGGAAACACCATATATTTT. Translation: CASSPWTFPGSGNTIYF.

This clonotype was picked up a small number of times. The rearrangement links TRBV6-2 or TRBV6-3 to TRBJ2-7, with 7 bases aligning to TRBD1. V shed 0 bases, J shed 3 bases, and the junction held 5 bases outside the gene matches. Germline CDR1 and CDR2: MNHEY and SVGEGT. The CDR3 spans 15 residues. CDR3 nucleotides: TGTGCCAGCAGTTACTCAAATCAGGGGGACTACGAGCAGTACTTC. This translates into CASSYSNQGDYEQYF.

CDR3 DNA sequence: TGTGCCAGCAGCCGGGGACGCATCCCTAATTCACCCCTCCACTTT. This encodes CASSRGRIPNSPLHF. The V call is TRBV6-1, the J call TRBJ1-6; TRBD1 might be the D (5 bases). The germline V gene encodes CDR1 MNHNS and CDR2 SASEGT. Trimming stripped 6 bases from V and 6 bases from J, with 15 bases between. The CDR3 runs 15 residues.

The chain recombines TRBV6-1 with TRBJ1-1; a possible D gene is TRBD1 (6 bases). Trimming shortened V by 8 bases and J by 6 bases, and 19 bases separated the two germline ends. CDR3 size: 14 residues. The germline V gene encodes CDR1 MNHNS and CDR2 SASEGT. CDR3 sequence (DNA): TGTGCCAGCGGGCAGGGGTCTAGTTTCGCTGAAGCTTTCTTT. It yields the protein CASGQGSSFAEAFF.

V gene TRBV10-3 combines with J gene TRBJ1-2, with 10 bases aligning to TRBD1. V lost 3 bases and J lost 6; bases outside the gene matches: 4. The CDR3 totals 14 residues. Germline V lookup: CDR1 ENHRY, CDR2 SYGVKD. CDR3 sequence (DNA): TGTGCCATCAGTGACGACAGGGGGCAAGATGGCTACACCTTC. Protein: CAISDDRGQDGYTF.

This clonotype was seen at least ten times. V is TRBV28 and J is TRBJ2-3; D possibly corresponds to TRBD1 (5 bases). Trimming took off 8 bases at V and 1 base at J, with 13 bases between the two ends. The CDR3 has 14 amino acids. Germline CDR1 MDHEN, CDR2 SYDVKM. CDR3 DNA: TGTGCCAGCCAGTTTGTACAGGGCACAGATACGCAGTATTTT. As protein: CASQFVQGTDTQYF.

The chain is built from TRBV20-1 and TRBJ2-5, with a weak D call TRBD2 (7 bases). CDR3 size: 14 residues. Trimming stripped 3 bases from V and 5 bases from J, with 16 bases between. In germline, CDR1 is DFQATT, CDR2 SNEGSKA (reference sequence). The CDR3 protein is CSASGGARLETQYF. In DNA, the CDR3 is TGCAGTGCTAGTGGGGGGGCACGCCTGGAGACCCAGTACTTC.

This clonotype was detected a few times. The V gene is TRBV6-2 or TRBV6-3, the J gene TRBJ2-7; D not resolved. V shed 3 bases and J shed 0 bases, with 12 bases lying between them. There are 15 residues in the CDR3. Per the germline V gene, CDR1 is MNHEY and CDR2 is SVGEGT. The CDR3 sequence: CASSYRGWTSYEQYF. Here the CDR3 DNA reads TGTGCCAGCAGTTATAGAGGTTGGACCTCCTACGAGCAGTACTTC.

This chain joins TRBV2 and TRBJ1-2; D remains ambiguous. The V gene lost 10 bases and the J gene lost 2 bases, with 11 bases spanning the gap. Looked up from germline, CDR1 is SNHLY and CDR2 is FYNNEI. CDR3 length equals 12 residues. For the CDR3, the DNA is TGTGCCACTAGTACAGAGAACTATGGCTACACCTTC. This encodes CATSTENYGYTF.

This clonotype was counted ten times or more. The chain carries TRBV3-1 and TRBJ2-2, with D maybe TRBD2 (6 bases). The CDR3 is 18 residues long. V lost 3 bases to trimming and J lost 0 bases, with 17 bases between them. Germline assignment: CDR1 LGHDT and CDR2 YNNKEL (reference sequence). CDR3 coding DNA: TGTGCCAGCAGCCAGATTAGCGGAGGGGCGACGAACACCGGGGAGCTGTTTTTT. Translation gives CASSQISGGATNTGELFF. The variable domain in full, completed from reference TRBV3-1 and TRBJ2-2, reads DTAVSQTPKYLVTQMGNDKSIKCEQNLGHDTMYWYKQDSKKFLKIMFSYNNKELIINETVPNRFSPKSPDKAHLNLHINSLELGDSAVYFCASSQISGGATNTGELFFGEGSRLTVL.